The present T cell receptor (beta chain) was sequenced within a study of T cell changes during pregnancy in multiple sclerosis. V shed 3 bases and J 6 bases; nucleotides not matched to a gene: 4. The CDR3 has 14 amino acids. Germline CDR1 SEHNR, CDR2 FQNEAQ (reference sequence). This clone was seen a handful of times. Assay: immunoSEQ multiplex PCR; the TCRdb copy retains only in-frame clones and omits some. The sample holds about 42,000 clones; around four fifths are singletons and the top ten take around 0.65%. The V and J genes are TRBV7-9 and TRBJ1-5; TRBD1 matches at 8 bases. The receptor comes from a female donor with multiple sclerosis, enrolled in a pregnancy study. Source: CD4+ T cells from peripheral blood mononuclear cells, taken before pregnancy. The CDR3 loop is CASSFDRGSQPQHF. DNA for the CDR3: TGTGCCAGCAGCTTTGACAGGGGTAGTCAGCCCCAGCATTTT.